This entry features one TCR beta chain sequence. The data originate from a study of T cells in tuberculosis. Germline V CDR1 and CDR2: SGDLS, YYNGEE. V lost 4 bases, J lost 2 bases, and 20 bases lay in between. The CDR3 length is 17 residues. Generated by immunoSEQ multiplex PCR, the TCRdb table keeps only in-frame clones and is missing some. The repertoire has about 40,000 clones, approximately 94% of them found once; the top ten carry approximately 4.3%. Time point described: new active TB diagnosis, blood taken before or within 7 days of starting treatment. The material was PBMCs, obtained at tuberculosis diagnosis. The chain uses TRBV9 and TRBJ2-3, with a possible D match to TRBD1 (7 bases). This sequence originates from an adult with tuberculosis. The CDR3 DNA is TGTGCCAGCAGCACCCCGGAGGCAGGGGGGTACACAGATACGCAGTATTTT. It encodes CASSTPEAGGYTDTQYF.